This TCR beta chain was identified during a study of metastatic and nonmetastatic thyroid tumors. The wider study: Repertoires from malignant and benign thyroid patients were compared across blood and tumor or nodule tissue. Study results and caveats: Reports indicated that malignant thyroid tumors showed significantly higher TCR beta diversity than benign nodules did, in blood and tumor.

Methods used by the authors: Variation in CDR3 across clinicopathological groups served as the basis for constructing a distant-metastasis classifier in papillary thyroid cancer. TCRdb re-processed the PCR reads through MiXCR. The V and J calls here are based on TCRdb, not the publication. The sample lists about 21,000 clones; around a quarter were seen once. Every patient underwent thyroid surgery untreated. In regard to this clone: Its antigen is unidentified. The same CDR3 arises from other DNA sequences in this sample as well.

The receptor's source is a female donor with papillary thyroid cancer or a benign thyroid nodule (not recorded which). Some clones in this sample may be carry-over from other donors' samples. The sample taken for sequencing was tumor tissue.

CDR3 nucleotide sequence: TGTGCCATCAGCCCCACCTCTCGGGGGGCTGCCCAAGCTTTCTTT. Its translation is CAISPTSRGAAQAFF. The chain recombines TRBV6-1 with TRBJ1-1; tentative D call: TRBD1 (6 bases). Trimming left V 10 bases short and J 9 bases short, with 27 bases between. Germline V CDR1 and CDR2: MNHNS, SASEGT. There are 15 residues in the CDR3.